One and the same sample provided the 8 T cell receptor beta chains below, sequenced in a study of metastatic and nonmetastatic thyroid tumors. TCRdb re-clonotyped the PCR reads through MiXCR. The sample includes some 42,000 clones, around 28% of them seen just once. Thyroid surgery was preceded by no treatment in any patient. The sequencing input was blood. The receptors derive from a male donor with papillary thyroid cancer or a benign thyroid nodule (not recorded which). Some clones in this sample may be carry-over from other donors' samples.

A single count supports this clone. This sequence joins TRBV11-2 and TRBJ2-3; maybe TRBD2 (6 bases). V lost 5 bases to trimming and J lost 10 bases, with 22 bases between them. The CDR3 sequence is 15 residues long. CDR1 and CDR2 (germline): SGHAT, FQNNGV. CDR3 DNA: TGTGCCAGCAGCGGGGGTGACTCGACCGGGAGATCGCAGTATTTT. Encoded protein: CASSGGDSTGRSQYF.

V is TRBV5-1 and J is TRBJ2-7, with 14 positions matching TRBD2. In germline, CDR1 is SGHRS, CDR2 YFSETQ. The CDR3 runs 16 residues. V lost 4 bases, J lost 4 bases, and 7 bases stayed unmatched. The CDR3 reads CASSPGLAGAVYEQYF. CDR3 in DNA: TGCGCCAGCAGCCCGGGACTAGCGGGAGCTGTATACGAGCAGTACTTC.

This clone was recorded at least ten times. This chain connects TRBV27 to TRBJ2-3; 11 bases align to TRBD1. The V gene's germline CDR1 is MNHEY and CDR2 SMNVEV (reference sequence). V lost 3 bases to trimming and J lost 2 bases; unmatched junction nucleotides: 7. The CDR3 loop spans 17 amino acids. In DNA form, the CDR3 reads TGTGCCAGCAGTTTCCTCGGGACAGGGGGACCCACAGATACGCAGTATTTT. This translates into CASSFLGTGGPTDTQYF.

The J gene is TRBJ2-1, the V gene TRBV19; D is undetermined. The CDR3 runs 13 residues. Germline loops: CDR1 LNHDA, CDR2 SQIVND (reference sequence). V shed 2 bases and J shed 9 bases, with 11 bases lying between them. CDR3 DNA: TGTGCCAGTAGTATAAGCGACTTGGGTGAGCAGTTCTTC. Translation: CASSISDLGEQFF.

This clone was counted only a few times. The rearrangement links TRBV10-2 to TRBJ1-5; no clear D gene. With 4 bases removed from V and 0 bases from J, the gap between germline ends came to 4 bases. The CDR3 extends over 13 amino acids. CDR1 is WSHSY, CDR2 SAAADI, per germline. DNA for the CDR3: TGCGCCAGCAGTGCGAATAGCAATCAGCCCCAGCATTTT. This codes for CASSANSNQPQHF.

The rearrangement links TRBV28 to TRBJ2-2; TRBD2 matches at 10 bases. CDR3 size: 15 residues. V lost 3 bases, J lost 7 bases, and 5 bases stayed unmatched. Germline CDR1 reads MDHEN; CDR2 reads SYDVKM. CDR3 nucleotides: TGTGCCAGCAGTTTGAACAGCGGGAGGGGCGGGGAGCTGTTTTTT. Translated: CASSLNSGRGGELFF.

This clone was detected once. V and J are TRBV5-1 and TRBJ2-3; 11 positions agree with TRBD2. The junction had 8 bases not matched to a gene; V was cut back by 4 bases and J by 4 bases. The CDR3 spans 16 residues. Germline V gene data show CDR1 as SGHRS and CDR2 as YFSETQ. CDR3 coding DNA: TGCGCCAGCAGCCCCAAACTAGCGGGAGAGGCAGATACGCAGTATTTT. Its protein is CASSPKLAGEADTQYF. The variable domain in full, with the rest retrieved from reference TRBV5-1 and TRBJ2-3, is KAGVTQTPRYLIKTRGQQVTLSCSPISGHRSVSWYQQTPGQGLQFLFEYFSETQRNKGNFPGRFSGRQFSNSRSEMNVSTLELGDSALYLCASSPKLAGEADTQYFGPGTRLTVL.

This sequence joins TRBV20-1 and TRBJ2-7; D ambiguous. V was clipped by 1 base and J by 3 bases, with 16 bases between them. CDR3 length: 15 amino acids. CDR1 is DFQATT, CDR2 SNEGSKA, per germline (reference sequence). The CDR3 is CSARVLLSAYYEQYF. Here the CDR3 DNA reads TGCAGTGCTAGAGTCCTCCTCTCTGCATACTACGAGCAGTACTTC.